What follows describes a single TCR beta chain. Its antigen is not known. V gave up 1 base and J gave up 6 bases, with 15 bases separating them. Germline V gene sequence: CDR1 LGHNA, CDR2 YNFKEQ. The CDR3 has 15 residues. This entry comes from a study of T cell responses to AZD1222 COVID-19 vaccine. Assay used: immunoSEQ multiplex PCR; TCRdb lists only in-frame clones, some missing. The sample includes about 140,000 clones, around 91% of them seen just once. Points from the study as a whole: Reportedly, close to half of spike-specific TCRs are directed against unmutated variant regions. Just a handful of AZD1222 recipients tested seropositive at baseline. Clonal diversity was possibly underestimated; the donors were predominantly white British and more often female.

The source material was peripheral blood, sampled on day 0 of AZD1222 vaccination. V gene TRBV4-2 combines with J gene TRBJ1-2; the D gene is possibly TRBD1 (6 bases). This sequence originates from an adult in good health. The chain's CDR3 is CASSQGYQGPDGYTF. The CDR3 DNA follows: TGTGCCAGCAGCCAAGGTTATCAGGGGCCAGATGGCTACACCTTC.